The 18 T cell receptor beta chains listed next were all sequenced from one sample in a study of blood T cells in healthy people across ages. Then a second PCR, running about 6 to 12 cycles, was carried out with a sample-barcoded 5' primer and a J-beta primer mix. A single record per CDR3 protein comes from TCRdb applying MiXCR to the 5' RACE reads. The sample has hundreds of thousands of distinct CDR3 sequences, about 45% seen once. Sequencing was performed on blood. Receptors originate from an older man in good health.

The genes are TRBV4-3 and TRBJ1-2; D not certain. Per germline, CDR1 LGHNA and CDR2 YSLEER. V was cut by 4 bases and J by 5 bases, with 20 bases left in between. This CDR3 region has 16 residues. CDR3 protein: CASSPPGRPRSYGYTF. DNA for the CDR3: TGCGCCAGCAGCCCCCCGGGCAGGCCCCGGTCTTATGGCTACACCTTC.

This chain joins TRBV7-2 and TRBJ2-1, with D possibly matching TRBD1 (6 bases). CDR3 length equals 15 residues. Trimming removed 2 bases from V and 4 bases from J, with 12 bases in between. Germline CDR1 is SGHTA and CDR2 is FQGNSA. The CDR3: CASSLTGYGYNEQFF. The DNA for the CDR3 is TGTGCCAGCAGCTTAACAGGGTATGGATACAATGAGCAGTTCTTC. Full variable domain (outside the CDR3, taken from reference TRBV7-2 and TRBJ2-1): GAGVSQSPSNKVTEKGKDVELRCDPISGHTALYWYRQSLGQGLEFLIYFQGNSAPDKSGLPSDRFSAERTGGSVSTLTIQRTQQEDSAVYLCASSLTGYGYNEQFFGPGTRLTVL.

Turning to this clonotype: Sequence at one end of the junction differs from germline and may be a read error. The CDR3 region is CAISEQTPSYGHTF. CDR3 DNA sequence: TGTGCCATCAGTGAGCAGACCCCTAGTTATGGCCACACCTTC. The chain employs TRBV10-3 and TRBJ1-2; D remains ambiguous. Germline-derived CDR1 and CDR2 are ENHRY and SYGVKD. This CDR3 comprises 14 residues.

The chain employs TRBV9 and TRBJ2-5, with TRBD2 as a possible D gene (7 bases). The length of the CDR3 is 17 residues. Germline V CDR1 and CDR2: SGDLS, YYNGEE. Between the trimmed V and J ends, which lost 0 bases and 3 bases, there was a span of 18 bases. DNA for the CDR3: TGTGCCAGCAGCGTAGGTCGGGGGGCCGGAGCAAAAGAGACCCAGTACTTC. Its protein product is CASSVGRGAGAKETQYF.

This chain uses TRBV20-1 with TRBJ2-1; TRBD2 agrees at 7 bases. This CDR3 spans 18 amino acids. CDR1 is DFQATT and CDR2 is SNEGSKA in the germline V gene (reference sequence). Unmatched junction bases numbered 14, after V lost 2 bases and J lost 1 base. In DNA, the CDR3 is TGCAGTGCTAGACCTCCCCTAGCGGCAACCCTATCCTACAATGAGCAGTTCTTC. Translation gives CSARPPLAATLSYNEQFF.

The chain combines TRBV5-1 with TRBJ2-1, with 7 positions matching TRBD2. V lost 3 bases to trimming and J lost 1 base; unmatched junction nucleotides: 4. CDR3 length: 15 amino acids. The V gene's germline CDR1 is SGHRS and CDR2 YFSETQ. As DNA, the CDR3 is TGCGCCAGCAGCTGGGGACTAAAATCCTACAATGAGCAGTTCTTC. This codes for CASSWGLKSYNEQFF.

As to this clonotype: A read error may be the cause here, since a much bigger clone is one base away. The gene calls are TRBV6-5 and TRBJ2-7, with TRBD1 matching 9 bases. This CDR3 is built from 13 residues. The germline V gene encodes CDR1 MNHEY and CDR2 SVGAGI. With V trimmed by 5 bases and J by 12 bases, 11 bases remained unmatched. CDR3 protein: CASSSPGQGAVYF. In DNA, the CDR3 is TGTGCCAGCAGTAGCCCGGGACAGGGAGCGGTGTACTTC.

This sequence joins TRBV5-1 and TRBJ2-5; 8 positions agree with TRBD1. The CDR3 spans 16 residues. Per the germline V gene, CDR1 is SGHRS and CDR2 is YFSETQ. Germline trimming cut 0 bases from V and 1 base from J; bases unmatched to any gene: 5. CDR3 sequence reads: CASSLGGQVLQETQYF. CDR3 coding DNA: TGCGCCAGCAGCTTGGGGGGACAGGTTCTCCAAGAGACCCAGTACTTC.

The DNA of the CDR3 is TGTGCCAGCAGTTTATCGCCTGGCGGAACCTACAATGAGCAGTTCTTC. Its translation: CASSLSPGGTYNEQFF. The rearrangement links TRBV27 to TRBJ2-1; D remains unclear. Looked up from germline, CDR1 is MNHEY and CDR2 is SMNVEV (reference sequence). The ends were cut back, 0 bases at V and 2 bases at J, with 11 bases in the middle. The CDR3 covers 16 residues.

V is TRBV4-3 and J is TRBJ2-1; D remains unclear. The J call may be faulty, since TRBJ2-7 better matches the DNA end. Germline values: CDR1 LGHNA, CDR2 YSLEER. This CDR3 is 17 amino acids long. CDR3 in amino acids: CASSQLAPSSSYNEQYF. The CDR3 region has the DNA TGCGCCAGCAGCCAATTAGCCCCATCGAGCTCCTACAATGAGCAGTACTTC.

In this sample, this clonotype turned up a few times. J is TRBJ2-7 and V is TRBV20-1, with 9 bases lining up with TRBD1. CDR3 size: 14 residues. Trimming took 3 bases from V and 2 from J; bases not matched to a gene: 5. Germline CDR1 and CDR2: DFQATT and SNEGSKA (reference sequence). CDR3 nucleotides: TGCAGTGCTAGGGACCGACAGGGGGCCTACGAGCAGTACTTC. It translates to CSARDRQGAYEQYF.

The V and J genes are TRBV6-6 and TRBJ1-6; D not certain. Looked up from germline, CDR1 is MNHNY and CDR2 is SVGAGI (reference sequence). The V end was cut by 2 bases, the J end by 8 bases, with 4 bases between. The CDR3 totals 12 residues. CDR3 bases: TGTGCCAGCAGTTACCAGGATTCACCCCTCCACTTT. Translating gives CASSYQDSPLHF.

The genes are TRBV7-2 and TRBJ2-4; TRBD2 agrees at 7 bases. TRBJ2-7 matches the DNA end more closely, so the J call is doubtful. This CDR3 contains 15 residues. The germline V gene encodes CDR1 SGHTA and CDR2 FQGNSA. The CDR3, as DNA: TGTGCCAGCAGCTTAGCCCCGGGGGGATTATACGAGCAGTACTTC. Protein product: CASSLAPGGLYEQYF.

This chain links TRBV9 with TRBJ2-7; D could derive from TRBD1 or TRBD2 (5 bases each). Germline V lookup: CDR1 SGDLS, CDR2 YYNGEE. This CDR3 is 15 amino acids long. Trimming removed 0 bases from V and 2 bases from J, with 12 bases in between. The CDR3 DNA sequence: TGTGCCAGCAGCGTAGATTCCGGGACCCCCTACGAGCAGTACTTC. Its protein product is CASSVDSGTPYEQYF. Based on the CDR3 plus reference TRBV9 and TRBJ2-7, the full variable domain is DSGVTQTPKHLITATGQRVTLRCSPRSGDLSVYWYQQSLDQGLQFLIQYYNGEERAKGNILERFSAQQFPDLHSELNLSSLELGDSALYFCASSVDSGTPYEQYFGPGTRLTVT.

About this clonotype: It may be a read error: a sequence one base away is much more abundant. V usage is TRBV7-2 and J usage is TRBJ2-7; maybe TRBD1 (6 bases). The CDR3 is 15 residues long. Germline CDR1 reads SGHTA; CDR2 reads FQGNSA. CDR3 nucleotides: TGTGCCGGCAGCCGGTCGACAGGTAGCTCCTACGAGCAGTACTTC. This codes for CAGSRSTGSSYEQYF. Full variable domain (outside the CDR3, taken from reference TRBV7-2 and TRBJ2-7): GAGVSQSPSNKVTEKGKDVELRCDPISGHTALYWYRQSLGQGLEFLIYFQGNSAPDKSGLPSDRFSAERTGGSVSTLTIQRTQQEDSAVYLCAGSRSTGSSYEQYFGPGTRLTVT.

J is TRBJ2-3 and V is TRBV7-9; 7 bases line up with TRBD2. After removal of 4 bases from V and 6 bases from J, the junction contained 13 bases not matched to a gene. The CDR3 has 16 amino acids. Germline assignment: CDR1 SEHNR and CDR2 FQNEAQ (reference sequence). The CDR3 coding sequence is TGTGCCAGCAGCTCAGCCGTTCGGGCTAGCGGTGATACGCAGTATTTT. Protein product: CASSSAVRASGDTQYF.

The chain joins TRBV5-1 to TRBJ2-7; 10 bases are shared with TRBD2. Germline CDR1 is SGHRS and CDR2 is YFSETQ. The CDR3 sequence is 14 residues long. J was trimmed by 4 bases and V by 3 bases; bases with no gene match: 4. The CDR3 region has the DNA TGCGCCAGCAGCTGGACTAGCGGACAATACGAGCAGTACTTC. As protein: CASSWTSGQYEQYF.

The V and J genes are TRBV29-1 and TRBJ2-1; 7 positions match TRBD2. CDR1 SQVTM and CDR2 ANQGSEA come from the germline V gene. After removal of 3 bases from V and 8 bases from J, the junction contained 13 bases not matched to a gene. This CDR3 spans 15 amino acids. The CDR3 bases are TGCAGCGTTGATTCTTTGGCGGGAGTTCCTCATGAGCAGTTCTTC. The encoded protein is CSVDSLAGVPHEQFF.